The clone carrying this TCR beta chain occurred many times. In TCRdb, the 5' RACE reads were re-called with MiXCR into one record per CDR3 protein. The sample records around 220,000 distinct CDR3 sequences, approximately 10% being singletons. Germline CDR1 ENHRY, CDR2 SYGVKD. J was trimmed by 2 bases and V by 5 bases; bases with no gene match: 11. This CDR3 is 18 amino acids long. This entry is derived from a study of identical twins. Specimen: memory T cells sorted from blood. The rearrangement joins TRBV10-3 to TRBJ2-3; TRBD2 agrees at 12 bases. The TCR originated in a man aged 45-60 years in good health. This chain's CDR3 is CAISIPGLAGADTDTQYF. CDR3 in DNA: TGTGCCATCAGTATACCGGGACTAGCGGGTGCCGACACAGATACGCAGTATTTT.